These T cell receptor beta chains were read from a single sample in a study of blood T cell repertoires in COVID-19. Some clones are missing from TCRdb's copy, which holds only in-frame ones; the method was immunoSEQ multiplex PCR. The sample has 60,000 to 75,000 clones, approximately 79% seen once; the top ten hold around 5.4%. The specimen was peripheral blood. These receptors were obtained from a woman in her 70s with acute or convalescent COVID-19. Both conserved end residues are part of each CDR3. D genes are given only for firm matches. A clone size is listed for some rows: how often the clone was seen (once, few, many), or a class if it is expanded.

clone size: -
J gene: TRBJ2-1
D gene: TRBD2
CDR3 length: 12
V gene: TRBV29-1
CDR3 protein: CSVSSGGGEQFF
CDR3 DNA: TGCAGCGTGTCTAGCGGGGGGGGTGAGCAGTTCTTC

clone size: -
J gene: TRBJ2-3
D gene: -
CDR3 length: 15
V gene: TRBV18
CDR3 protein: CASSPVTGVADTQYF
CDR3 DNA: TGTGCCAGCTCCCCGGTAACCGGGGTGGCGGATACGCAGTATTTT

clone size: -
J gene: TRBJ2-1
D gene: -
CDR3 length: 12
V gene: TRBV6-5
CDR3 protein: CASTARYNEQFF
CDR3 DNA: TGTGCCAGCACAGCCAGGTACAATGAGCAGTTCTTC

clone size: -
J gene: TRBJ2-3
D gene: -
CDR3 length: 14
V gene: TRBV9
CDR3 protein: CASSVLGRSDTQYF
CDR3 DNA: TGTGCCAGCAGCGTATTAGGGAGGTCAGATACGCAGTATTTT

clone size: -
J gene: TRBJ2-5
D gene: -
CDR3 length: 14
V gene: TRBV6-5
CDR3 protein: CASSYAGAWWTQYF
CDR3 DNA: TGTGCCAGCAGTTACGCGGGGGCGTGGTGGACCCAGTACTTC

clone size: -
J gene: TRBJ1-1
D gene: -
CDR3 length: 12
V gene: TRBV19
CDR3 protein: CASLQANTEAFF
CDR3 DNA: TGTGCCAGCCTCCAAGCGAACACTGAAGCTTTCTTT

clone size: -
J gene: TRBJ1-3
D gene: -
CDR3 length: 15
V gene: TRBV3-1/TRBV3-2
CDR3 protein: CASSQQWSSGNTIYF
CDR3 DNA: TGTGCCAGCAGCCAACAGTGGAGCTCTGGAAACACCATATATTTT

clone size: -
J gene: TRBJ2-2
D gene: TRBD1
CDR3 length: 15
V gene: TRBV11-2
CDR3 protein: CASSFGQGPTGELFF
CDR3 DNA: TGTGCCAGCAGCTTCGGACAGGGGCCCACCGGGGAGCTGTTTTTT

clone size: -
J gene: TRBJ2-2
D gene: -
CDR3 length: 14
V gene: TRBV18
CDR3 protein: CASSPPGGSGELFF
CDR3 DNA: TGTGCCAGCTCACCACCGGGAGGATCCGGGGAGCTGTTTTTT

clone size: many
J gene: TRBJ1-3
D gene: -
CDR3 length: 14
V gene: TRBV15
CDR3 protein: CATSPRGSGNTIYF
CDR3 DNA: TGTGCCACCAGCCCACGGGGCTCTGGAAACACCATATATTTT

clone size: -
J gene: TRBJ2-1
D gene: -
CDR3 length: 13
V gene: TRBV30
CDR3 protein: CAWSVRQGLEQFF
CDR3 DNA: TGTGCCTGGAGTGTACGGCAGGGCCTTGAGCAGTTCTTC

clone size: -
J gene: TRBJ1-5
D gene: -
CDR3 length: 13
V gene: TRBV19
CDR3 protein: CAGAQGHNQPQHF
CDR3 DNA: TGTGCCGGGGCCCAGGGGCACAATCAGCCCCAGCATTTT

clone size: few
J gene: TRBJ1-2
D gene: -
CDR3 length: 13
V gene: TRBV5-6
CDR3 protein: CASSLAPGDRYTF
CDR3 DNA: TGTGCCAGCAGCTTGGCCCCGGGAGATCGTTACACCTTC

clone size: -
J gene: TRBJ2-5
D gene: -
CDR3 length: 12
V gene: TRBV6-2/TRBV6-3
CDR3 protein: CASGFNPETQYF
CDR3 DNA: TGTGCCAGCGGTTTTAATCCGGAGACCCAGTACTTC

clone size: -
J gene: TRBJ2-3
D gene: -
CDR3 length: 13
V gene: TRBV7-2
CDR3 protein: CASSLPPHDTQYF
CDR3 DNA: TGTGCCAGCAGCTTACCCCCCCATGATACGCAGTATTTT

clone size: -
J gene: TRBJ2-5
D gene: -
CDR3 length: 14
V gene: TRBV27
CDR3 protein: CASSLLASQETQYF
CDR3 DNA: TGTGCCAGCAGTTTACTAGCTTCCCAAGAGACCCAGTACTTC

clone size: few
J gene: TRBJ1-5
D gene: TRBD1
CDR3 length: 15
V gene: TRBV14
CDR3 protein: CASSQGQGNNQPQHF
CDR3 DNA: TGTGCCAGCAGCCAAGGACAGGGGAACAATCAGCCCCAGCATTTT

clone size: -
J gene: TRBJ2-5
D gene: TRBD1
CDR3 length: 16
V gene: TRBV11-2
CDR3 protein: CASSRRTGRIQETQYF
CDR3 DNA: TGTGCCAGCAGCCGAAGGACAGGGAGGATCCAAGAGACCCAGTACTTC

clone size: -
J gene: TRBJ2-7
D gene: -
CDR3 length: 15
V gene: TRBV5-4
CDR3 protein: CASSFDRSSSYEQYF
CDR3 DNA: TGTGCCAGCAGTTTTGACAGAAGTAGCTCCTACGAGCAGTACTTC

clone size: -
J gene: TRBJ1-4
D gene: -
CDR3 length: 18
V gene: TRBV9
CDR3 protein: CASSSSTRGDPTNEKLFF
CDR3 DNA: TGTGCCAGCAGCTCCTCGACACGCGGGGATCCAACTAATGAAAAACTGTTTTTT

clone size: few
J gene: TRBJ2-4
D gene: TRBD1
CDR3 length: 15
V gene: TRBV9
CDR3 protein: CASSGTGDGWDIQYF
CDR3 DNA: TGTGCCAGCAGCGGGACAGGGGACGGGTGGGACATTCAGTACTTC

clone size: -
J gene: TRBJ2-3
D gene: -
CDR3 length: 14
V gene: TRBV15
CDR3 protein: CATSRETGSDTQYF
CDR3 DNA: TGTGCCACCAGCAGGGAGACAGGTTCAGATACGCAGTATTTT

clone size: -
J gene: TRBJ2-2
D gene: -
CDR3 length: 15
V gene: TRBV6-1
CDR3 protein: CASSEVDSNTGELFF
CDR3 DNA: TGTGCCAGCAGTGAAGTAGACTCGAACACCGGGGAGCTGTTTTTT

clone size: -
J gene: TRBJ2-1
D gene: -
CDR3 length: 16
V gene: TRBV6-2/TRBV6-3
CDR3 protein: CASSPRGRGQTDEQFF
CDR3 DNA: TGTGCCAGCAGCCCTCGGGGGCGGGGGCAAACGGATGAGCAGTTCTTC

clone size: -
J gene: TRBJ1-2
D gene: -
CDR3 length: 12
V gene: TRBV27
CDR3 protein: CASSLYGSGYTF
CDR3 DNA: TGTGCCAGCAGTTTATACGGTAGCGGCTACACCTTC

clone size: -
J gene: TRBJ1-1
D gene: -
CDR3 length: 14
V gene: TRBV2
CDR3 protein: CASSFHRSNTEAFF
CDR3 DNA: TGTGCCAGCAGTTTTCATCGGTCGAACACTGAAGCTTTCTTT